The 10 T cell receptor beta chains below come from one sample, sequenced in a study of cytomegalovirus exposure and HLA in healthy donors. The PCR had 60 Vbeta and 13 Jbeta primers. The assay was immunoSEQ multiplex PCR, and TCRdb's table has in-frame clones only and misses some. The sample comprises under 200,000 clones, 70% to 90% of which are singletons, and about 2.1% rests with the top ten. The specimen sequenced was PBMCs. The source of these receptors is a woman aged 18-29 years in good health and CMV-seronegative.

The genes are TRBV20-1 and TRBJ2-7, with no clear D. Germline V gene sequence: CDR1 DFQATT, CDR2 SNEGSKA (reference sequence). This CDR3 is built from 11 residues. Trimming stripped 0 bases from V and 4 bases from J, with 4 bases between. CDR3 sequence: CSARDSYEQYF. In DNA, the CDR3 is TGCAGTGCTAGAGATTCTTACGAGCAGTACTTC.

CDR3 DNA: TGCAGCGTCGGACACAACTACGAGCAGTACTTC. The encoded protein is CSVGHNYEQYF. This chain joins TRBV29-1 and TRBJ2-7; D is possibly TRBD1 (5 bases). This CDR3 region has 11 residues. The V end lost 6 bases, the J end lost 3 bases, and 9 bases lay between the germline ends. Germline V gives CDR1 SQVTM, CDR2 ANQGSEA.

This chain links TRBV4-2 with TRBJ2-7, with 16 nucleotides matching TRBD2. The CDR3 runs to 18 residues. Germline CDR1 LGHNA, CDR2 YNFKEQ. V was pared by 4 bases and J by 0 bases, with 6 bases of the junction left unmatched. This CDR3 is CASSRGLAGGTYSYEQYF. DNA for the CDR3: TGTGCCAGCAGCCGGGGACTAGCGGGGGGGACTTACTCCTACGAGCAGTACTTC.

V and J are TRBV4-1 and TRBJ1-4, with TRBD1 matching over 9 bases. CDR1 and CDR2 (germline): MGHRA, YSYEKL. Trimming at V came to 1 base and at J to 0 bases, leaving 6 bases not matched to a gene. CDR3 size: 18 residues. This chain's CDR3 is CASSQGTGALATNEKLFF. The CDR3 coding sequence is TGCGCCAGCAGCCAAGGGACAGGGGCCCTTGCAACTAATGAAAAACTGTTTTTT.

V gene TRBV10-3 combines with J gene TRBJ1-1; no reliable D call. Germline V CDR1 and CDR2: ENHRY, SYGVKD. Trimming shortened V by 10 bases and J by 0 bases, and 6 bases separated the two germline ends. This CDR3 is 11 amino acids long. The CDR3, as DNA: TGTGCCACCGGTATGAACACTGAAGCTTTCTTT. Protein: CATGMNTEAFF.

The rearrangement joins TRBV30 to TRBJ2-1; TRBD2 might be the D (7 bases). The CDR3 runs 19 residues. V gave up 7 bases and J gave up 7 bases, with 35 bases separating them. The germline V gene has CDR1 GTSNPN and CDR2 SVGIG (reference sequence). CDR3 bases: TGTGCCTCAAATCCGGGACACCAACTAGCGAGGGTGCAGGGAAATGAGCAGTTCTTC. Translating gives CASNPGHQLARVQGNEQFF.

This rearrangement joins TRBV27 to TRBJ2-7; 10 nucleotides line up with TRBD1. J gave up 1 base and V 4 bases, and 10 bases lay outside the gene matches. Germline V gene sequence: CDR1 MNHEY, CDR2 SMNVEV (reference sequence). This CDR3 comprises 17 residues. CDR3 in DNA: TGTGCCAGCAGTTCACCCAGACAGGGGGCTAGTTCCTACGAGCAGTACTTC. It is translated as CASSSPRQGASSYEQYF.

The chain uses TRBV11-3 and TRBJ2-5; D gene uncertain. The germline gives CDR1 SGHNT, CDR2 YENEEA. V gave up 2 bases and J gave up 3 bases, with 7 bases separating them. CDR3 size: 13 residues. The CDR3 DNA sequence: TGTGCCAGCAGCTTAACAGATGAAGAGACCCAGTACTTC. This gives the protein CASSLTDEETQYF.

The chain employs TRBV2 and TRBJ2-2; D is perhaps TRBD2 (5 bases). The V end was cut by 7 bases, the J end by 6 bases, with 12 bases between. CDR1 and CDR2 from the germline V gene are SNHLY and FYNNEI. The CDR3 runs 13 residues. The CDR3 protein is CASIKERPGELFF. CDR3 bases: TGTGCCAGCATTAAGGAGCGGCCCGGGGAGCTGTTTTTT.

This clone was observed once. The chain carries TRBV27 and TRBJ2-3; 10 bases map to TRBD2. The CDR3 consists of 16 residues. Trimming at V came to 5 bases and at J to 2 bases, leaving 7 bases not matched to a gene. Germline CDR1 is MNHEY and CDR2 is SMNVEV (reference sequence). The CDR3 region is CASSIGTSEITDTQYF. The CDR3, as DNA: TGTGCCAGCAGTATCGGGACTAGCGAGATCACAGATACGCAGTATTTT.